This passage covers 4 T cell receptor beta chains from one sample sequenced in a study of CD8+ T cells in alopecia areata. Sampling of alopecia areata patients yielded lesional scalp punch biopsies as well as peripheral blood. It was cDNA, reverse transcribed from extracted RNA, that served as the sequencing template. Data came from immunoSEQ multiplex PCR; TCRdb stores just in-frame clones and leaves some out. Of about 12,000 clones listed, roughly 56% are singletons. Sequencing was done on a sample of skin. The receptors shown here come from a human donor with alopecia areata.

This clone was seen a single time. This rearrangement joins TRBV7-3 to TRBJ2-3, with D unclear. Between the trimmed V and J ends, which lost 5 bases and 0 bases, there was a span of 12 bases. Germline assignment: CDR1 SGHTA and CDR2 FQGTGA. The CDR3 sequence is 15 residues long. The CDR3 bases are TGTGCCAGCAGCCGAAATCTGGACAGCACAGATACGCAGTATTTT. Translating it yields CASSRNLDSTDTQYF.

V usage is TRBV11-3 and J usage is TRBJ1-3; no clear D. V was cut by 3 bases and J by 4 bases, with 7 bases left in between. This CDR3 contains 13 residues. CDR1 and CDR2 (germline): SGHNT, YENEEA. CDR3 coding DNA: TGTGCCAGCAGCTTGGAAGCCGGAAACACCATATATTTT. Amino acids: CASSLEAGNTIYF.

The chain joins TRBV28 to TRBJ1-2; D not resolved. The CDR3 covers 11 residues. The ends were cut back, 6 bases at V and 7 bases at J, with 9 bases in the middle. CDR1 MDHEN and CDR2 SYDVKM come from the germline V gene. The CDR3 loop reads CASRRLSGYTF. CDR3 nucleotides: TGTGCCAGCAGAAGATTGAGTGGCTACACCTTC.

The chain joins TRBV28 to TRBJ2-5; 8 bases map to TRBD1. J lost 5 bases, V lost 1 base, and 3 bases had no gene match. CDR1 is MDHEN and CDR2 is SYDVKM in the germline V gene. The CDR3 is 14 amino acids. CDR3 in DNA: TGTGCCAGCAGTTTATTCAGGGGGCAGGAGACCCAGTACTTC. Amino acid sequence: CASSLFRGQETQYF.